The TCR beta chain described here comes from a study of PD-1 blockade in classical Hodgkin lymphoma. The overall study: Patients in the cohort were put on intravenous nivolumab, 3 mg/kg every 2 weeks. The study, taken as a whole, reports: Newly diagnosed patients reportedly trailed healthy donors in baseline TCR diversity.

Remarks on this clone: Its antigen is unidentified.

TCRdb's table, derived via immunoSEQ multiplex PCR, lists solely in-frame clones and lacks some. This table holds some 33,000 clones, around 81% found once. Germline-derived CDR1 and CDR2 are SGDLS and YYNGEE. This CDR3 spans 15 amino acids. Trimming removed 3 bases at V and 2 bases at J, with 13 bases between. The time point was: cycle 4 day 1 (C4D1), after 6 weeks of nivolumab. All patients experienced relapse after autologous stem cell transplantation, and brentuximab vedotin exposure was variable. The sample here was peripheral blood mononuclear cells (PBMCs), taken before the fourth cycle of nivolumab. The chain is built from TRBV9 and TRBJ2-3, with D possibly TRBD2 on 5 matching bases. The sequence came from a human donor with classical Hodgkin lymphoma. CDR3 loop: CASSAGWEYTDTQYF. The DNA of the CDR3 is TGTGCCAGCAGCGCCGGCTGGGAGTACACAGATACGCAGTATTTT.